The text below deals with one TCR beta chain. Profiled with immunoSEQ multiplex PCR; TCRdb holds only in-frame clones, not every one. Among 300,000 to 400,000 clones listed, around 67% were seen once. This sample was included in a study of shared clonotypes between healthy human individuals. CDR1 is SGHTA, CDR2 FQGTGA, per germline. The CDR3 contains 18 residues. V was pared by 5 bases and J by 4 bases, with 17 bases of the junction left unmatched. The clonotype was recovered from a young man in good health. Sequences were obtained from memory CD4+ T cells sorted from blood. The subset: CD45RA-negative fraction. The chain recombines TRBV7-3 with TRBJ2-1; 7 bases align to TRBD2. The CDR3 reads CASSPQGGRVGIYNEQFF. The CDR3 DNA reads as TGTGCCAGCAGCCCGCAGGGTGGGAGGGTTGGTATATACAATGAGCAGTTCTTC.